The 5 T cell receptor beta chains below come from one sample, sequenced in a study of blood T cell repertoires in COVID-19. Assay: immunoSEQ multiplex PCR; the TCRdb copy retains only in-frame clones and omits some. The repertoire holds 100,000 or so clones, approximately 83% seen once, with less than 3.5% in the top ten. Sequenced: PBMCs or T cells enriched from blood (not recorded which). These receptors originate from a woman aged 50 to 60 who had recovered from COVID-19.

The chain links TRBV15 to TRBJ2-7; 8 bases agree with TRBD2. Germline V lookup: CDR1 LNHNV, CDR2 YYDKDF (reference sequence). This CDR3 is built from 15 residues. The junction had 10 bases not matched to a gene; V was cut back by 3 bases and J by 6 bases. The CDR3 region has the DNA TGTGCCACCAGCAGGGCCAGCGGGGGTGGCGCCGAGCAGTACTTC. Amino acid sequence: CATSRASGGGAEQYF.

The CDR3 spells CASSLRTGRSSGNTIYF. Written as DNA, the CDR3 is TGTGCCAGCAGCTTGCGTACAGGGCGAAGCTCTGGAAACACCATATATTTT. This rearrangement joins TRBV5-4 to TRBJ1-3; a possible D gene is TRBD1 (6 bases). V lost 1 base to trimming and J lost 0 bases, with 14 bases between them. The CDR3 totals 17 residues. Germline values: CDR1 SGHNT, CDR2 YYREEE (reference sequence).

V usage is TRBV18 and J usage is TRBJ1-1, with D unresolved. The ends were cut back, 3 bases at V and 0 bases at J, with 11 bases in the middle. This CDR3 region has 15 residues. In germline, CDR1 is KGHSH, CDR2 LQKENI. CDR3 coding DNA: TGTGCCAGCTCACCCCCGGAGGGTTTGAACACTGAAGCTTTCTTT. This sequence encodes CASSPPEGLNTEAFF.

V and J are TRBV9 and TRBJ1-1; D is perhaps TRBD1 (6 bases). The CDR3 has 16 amino acids. V was clipped by 4 bases and J by 8 bases, with 24 bases between them. Germline assignment: CDR1 SGDLS and CDR2 YYNGEE. CDR3 bases: TGTGCCAGCAGCCCCCTGGGGGCAGGTGGCGTTTGGGAAGCTTTCTTT. It codes for CASSPLGAGGVWEAFF.

Notes on this clone: Other DNA sequences from this sample encode an identical CDR3 as well. V and J are TRBV5-1 and TRBJ2-7; D uncertain. From germline, CDR1 is SGHRS and CDR2 YFSETQ. Trimming cost V 3 bases and J 4 bases, with 5 bases left between them. This CDR3 contains 11 residues. This chain's CDR3 is CASSSGYEQYF. As DNA, the CDR3 is TGCGCCAGCAGCTCCGGGTACGAGCAGTACTTC.